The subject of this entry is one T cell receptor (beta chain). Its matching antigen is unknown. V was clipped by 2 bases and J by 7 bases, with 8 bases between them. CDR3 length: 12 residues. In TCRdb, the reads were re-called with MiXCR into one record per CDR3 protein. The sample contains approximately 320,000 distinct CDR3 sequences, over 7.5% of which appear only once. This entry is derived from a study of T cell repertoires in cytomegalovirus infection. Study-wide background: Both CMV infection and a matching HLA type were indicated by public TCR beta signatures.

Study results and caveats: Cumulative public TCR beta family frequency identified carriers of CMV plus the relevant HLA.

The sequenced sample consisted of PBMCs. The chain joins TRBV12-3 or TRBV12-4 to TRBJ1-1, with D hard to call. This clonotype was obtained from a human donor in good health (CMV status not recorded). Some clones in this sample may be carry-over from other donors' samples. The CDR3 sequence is CASSLRVIEAFF. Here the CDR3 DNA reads TGTGCCAGCAGTTTAAGGGTGATTGAAGCTTTCTTT.